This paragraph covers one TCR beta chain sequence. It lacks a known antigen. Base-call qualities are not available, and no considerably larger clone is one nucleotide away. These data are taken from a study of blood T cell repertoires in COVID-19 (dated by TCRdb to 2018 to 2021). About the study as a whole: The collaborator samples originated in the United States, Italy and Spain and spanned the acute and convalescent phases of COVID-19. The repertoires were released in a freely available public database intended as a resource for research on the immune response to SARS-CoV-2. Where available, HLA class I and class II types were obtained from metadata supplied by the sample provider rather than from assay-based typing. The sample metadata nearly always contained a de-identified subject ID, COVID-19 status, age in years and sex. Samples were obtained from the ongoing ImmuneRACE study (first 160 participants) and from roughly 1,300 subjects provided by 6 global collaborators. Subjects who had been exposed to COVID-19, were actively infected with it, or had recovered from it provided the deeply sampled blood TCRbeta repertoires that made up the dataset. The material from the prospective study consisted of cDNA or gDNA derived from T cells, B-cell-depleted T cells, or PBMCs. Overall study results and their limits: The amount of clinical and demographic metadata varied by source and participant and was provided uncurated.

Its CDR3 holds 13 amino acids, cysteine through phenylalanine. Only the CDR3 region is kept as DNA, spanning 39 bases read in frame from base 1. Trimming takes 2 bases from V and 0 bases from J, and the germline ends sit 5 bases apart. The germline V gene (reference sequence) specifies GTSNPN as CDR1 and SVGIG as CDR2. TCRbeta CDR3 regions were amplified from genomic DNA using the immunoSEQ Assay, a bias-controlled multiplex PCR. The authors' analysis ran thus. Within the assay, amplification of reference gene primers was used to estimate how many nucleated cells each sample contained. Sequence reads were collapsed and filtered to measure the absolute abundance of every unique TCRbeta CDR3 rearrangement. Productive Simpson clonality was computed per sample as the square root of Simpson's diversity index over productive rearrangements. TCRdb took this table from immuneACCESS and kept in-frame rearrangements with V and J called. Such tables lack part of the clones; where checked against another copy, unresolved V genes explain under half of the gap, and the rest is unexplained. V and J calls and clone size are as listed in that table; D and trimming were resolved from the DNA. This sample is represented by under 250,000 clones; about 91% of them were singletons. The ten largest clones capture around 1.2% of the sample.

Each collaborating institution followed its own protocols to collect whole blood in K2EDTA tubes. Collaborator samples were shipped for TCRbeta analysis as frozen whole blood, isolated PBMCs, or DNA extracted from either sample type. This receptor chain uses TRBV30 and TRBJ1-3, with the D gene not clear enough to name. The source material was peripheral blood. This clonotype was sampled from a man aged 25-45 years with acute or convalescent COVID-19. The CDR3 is CAWSSSSGNTIYF. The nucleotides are TGTGCCTGGAGTAGTAGCTCTGGAAACACCATATATTTT.